The table lists the clone carrying this TCR beta chain with a few counts. Its specificity is unknown. Time point reported: cycle 4 day 1 (C4D1), after more than 5 weeks of nivolumab. Following autologous stem cell transplantation, relapse occurred in every patient, and exposure to brentuximab vedotin varied. Best outcomes ranged across complete response, partial response and progressive disease. These data come from a study of PD-1 blockade in classical Hodgkin lymphoma. Points from the study as a whole: Newly diagnosed patients reportedly trailed healthy donors in baseline TCR diversity.

Profiling relied on immunoSEQ multiplex PCR, and the TCRdb table lists in-frame clones only, not all of them. The table lists tens of thousands of clones, around 80% of them singletons. The V segment lost 4 bases and the J segment 2 bases; nucleotides outside the gene matches: 11. The CDR3 extends over 16 amino acids. Germline-derived CDR1 and CDR2 are SGHNT and YYREEE (reference sequence). The specimen was peripheral blood mononuclear cells (PBMCs), collected before the fourth cycle of nivolumab. This TCR was recovered from a human donor with classical Hodgkin lymphoma. The chain uses TRBV5-4 and TRBJ2-5; 7 positions match TRBD1. This CDR3 reads CASSPKQGQIQETQYF. Written as DNA, the CDR3 is TGTGCCAGCAGCCCGAAGCAGGGACAGATACAAGAGACCCAGTACTTC.